One sample yielded the 27 T cell receptor beta chains listed below, sequenced in a study of brain metastases from non-small cell lung cancer. Sequenced by immunoSEQ multiplex PCR; TCRdb stores in-frame clones only, minus some. The data contain fewer than 3,000 clones, roughly four fifths of them singletons. The sample comprised primary lung tumor tissue. All receptors derive from a donor at least 40 years old with non-small cell lung cancer.

This clone appeared a few times. Other DNA sequences within the sample encode an identical CDR3. The chain employs TRBV24-1 and TRBJ1-2; D might be TRBD1 (5 bases). This CDR3 is 14 amino acids long. Trimming cost V 1 base and J 1 base, with 6 bases left between them. Germline CDR1 and CDR2: KGHDR and SFDVKD. This CDR3 is CATSDLGVNYGYTF. CDR3 coding DNA: TGTGCCACCAGTGATTTAGGGGTTAACTATGGCTACACCTTC.

The chain uses TRBV5-1 and TRBJ2-3; 8 bases fit TRBD2. CDR3 length: 18 amino acids. Unmatched junction bases numbered 15, after V lost 4 bases and J lost 2 bases. CDR1 is SGHRS, CDR2 YFSETQ, per germline. CDR3 sequence: CASSPRGSGSGSTDTQYF. The CDR3 DNA reads as TGCGCCAGCAGCCCCCGAGGGAGCGGGAGTGGGTCCACAGATACGCAGTATTTT.

The rearrangement links TRBV11-3 to TRBJ2-2; D call uncertain. This CDR3 has 14 residues. Germline CDR1 SGHNT, CDR2 YENEEA. Trimming cost V 6 bases and J 1 base, with 9 bases left between them. The CDR3 protein is CASSPQMNTGELFF. The CDR3 bases are TGTGCCAGCAGTCCTCAGATGAACACCGGGGAGCTGTTTTTT.

This clone was picked up a small number of times. The chain has TRBV10-3 and TRBJ1-2; TRBD1 matches at 8 bases. This CDR3 spans 12 amino acids. V lost 5 bases and J lost 8; bases outside the gene matches: 4. Germline V gene lookup returns CDR1 ENHRY and CDR2 SYGVKD. The chain's CDR3 is CAISTGGEGYTF. Here the CDR3 DNA reads TGTGCCATCAGTACAGGGGGAGAGGGCTACACCTTC.

The DNA of the CDR3 is TGTGCCAGCAGCTTCGGCAGGGGCTTAGGGGGAGAGACCCAGTACTTC. Its translation is CASSFGRGLGGETQYF. The genes are TRBV5-5 and TRBJ2-5, with a tentative D call TRBD1 (6 bases). V was shortened by 2 bases and J by 4 bases, with 18 bases between the two germline ends. CDR3 length: 16 amino acids. CDR1 and CDR2 from the germline V gene are SGHKS and YYEKEE (reference sequence). Drawing the rest from reference TRBV5-5 and TRBJ2-5, the complete variable domain is DAGVTQSPTHLIKTRGQQVTLRCSPISGHKSVSWYQQVLGQGPQFIFQYYEKEERGRGNFPDRFSARQFPNYSSELNVNALLLGDSALYLCASSFGRGLGGETQYFGPGTRLLVL.

This clone was seen only a few times. The sample holds other DNA sequences that translate to the same CDR3. CDR3 loop: CASSLSGGRRSYNEQFF. The DNA of the CDR3 is TGTGCCAGCAGTTTATCCGGCGGGAGAAGGTCCTACAATGAGCAGTTCTTC. The V call is TRBV28, the J call TRBJ2-1, with TRBD2 matching over 7 bases. The CDR3 loop spans 17 amino acids. CDR1 and CDR2 (germline): MDHEN, SYDVKM. V gave up 1 base and J gave up 1 base; unmatched junction bases: 7.

V and J are TRBV10-3 and TRBJ2-5; TRBD1 might be the D (6 bases). Germline CDR1 is ENHRY and CDR2 is SYGVKD. The CDR3 covers 14 residues. Trimming stripped 8 bases from V and 3 bases from J, with 16 bases between. CDR3 residues: CAISLNTGKETQYF. DNA for the CDR3: TGTGCCATCTCTCTTAATACAGGGAAAGAGACCCAGTACTTC.

The CDR3: CSVEAGSNQPQHF. CDR3 bases: TGCAGCGTTGAAGCCGGTAGCAATCAGCCCCAGCATTTT. This chain uses TRBV29-1 with TRBJ1-5; D gene ambiguous. The CDR3 sequence is 13 residues long. V lost 1 base, J lost 0 bases, and 4 bases lay in between. The germline V gene encodes CDR1 SQVTM and CDR2 ANQGSEA.

Details on this clone: The identical CDR3 is also encoded by other nucleotide sequences in the sample. The CDR3: CASSLESGLAVFF. The DNA of the CDR3 is TGTGCCAGCAGCTTAGAGTCTGGACTAGCAGTGTTCTTC. The chain recombines TRBV7-2 with TRBJ2-1; 8 nucleotides agree with TRBD2. The CDR3 has 13 amino acids. The germline V gene has CDR1 SGHTA and CDR2 FQGNSA. V lost 1 base to trimming and J lost 15 bases; unmatched junction nucleotides: 8.

V gene TRBV12-3 or TRBV12-4 combines with J gene TRBJ2-7, with D maybe TRBD2 (5 bases). The CDR3 spans 13 residues. V lost 5 bases to trimming and J lost 3 bases, with 11 bases between them. The CDR3 region is CASSPSRDYEQYF. The CDR3 DNA follows: TGTGCCAGCAGTCCTTCCCGGGACTACGAGCAGTACTTC.

This clone has a single count. This rearrangement joins TRBV30 to TRBJ2-2, with 7 nucleotides matching TRBD2. CDR3 length: 14 residues. The V gene's germline CDR1 is GTSNPN and CDR2 SVGIG (reference sequence). The J segment lost 0 bases and the V segment lost 8 bases, leaving 6 bases of the junction unmatched. The CDR3 spells CAHGGSANTGELFF. The DNA of the CDR3 is TGTGCCCACGGGGGGTCTGCGAACACCGGGGAGCTGTTTTTT.

This clone has a handful of counts. The sample carries other DNA sequences with the same CDR3. The rearrangement uses TRBV11-1 and TRBJ2-1, with D unclear. In germline, CDR1 is SGHAT, CDR2 FQDESV (reference sequence). Trimming stripped 5 bases from V and 5 bases from J, with 16 bases between. CDR3 size: 15 residues. Here the CDR3 reads CASSHQWTPHNEQFF. CDR3 nucleotide sequence: TGTGCCAGCAGCCACCAGTGGACCCCCCACAATGAGCAGTTCTTC. Complete variable domain (other parts from reference TRBV11-1 and TRBJ2-1): EAEVAQSPRYKITEKSQAVAFWCDPISGHATLYWYRQILGQGPELLVQFQDESVVDDSQLPKDRFSAERLKGVDSTLKIQPAELGDSAMYLCASSHQWTPHNEQFFGPGTRLTVL.

J is TRBJ1-2 and V is TRBV6-6; possible D gene TRBD1, 6 bases. Germline V gene data show CDR1 as MNHNY and CDR2 as SVGAGI (reference sequence). The V end lost 7 bases, the J end lost 7 bases, and 16 bases lay between the germline ends. The CDR3 is 13 amino acids. The CDR3 sequence: CASTNREASGYTF. The CDR3 nucleotides are TGTGCCAGCACCAACAGGGAAGCTAGTGGCTACACCTTC.

The V and J genes are TRBV7-3 and TRBJ1-1; D unresolved. V lost 5 bases, J lost 0 bases, and 7 bases lay in between. This CDR3 is 13 amino acids long. Per the germline V gene, CDR1 is SGHTA and CDR2 is FQGTGA. The CDR3 nucleotides read TGTGCCAGCAGCGCCTTATTGAACACTGAAGCTTTCTTT. This translates into CASSALLNTEAFF.

J is TRBJ2-2 and V is TRBV7-2; 11 bases line up with TRBD2. Germline-derived CDR1 and CDR2 are SGHTA and FQGNSA. With V trimmed by 4 bases and J by 6 bases, 7 bases remained unmatched. The CDR3 spans 16 residues. The CDR3 spells CASSYFSSGRAGELFF. The CDR3 DNA follows: TGTGCCAGCAGCTATTTCAGTAGCGGGAGGGCCGGGGAGCTGTTTTTT.

The chain couples TRBV19 to TRBJ2-3; D remains unclear. With 3 bases removed from V and 4 bases from J, the gap between germline ends came to 8 bases. CDR1 and CDR2 (germline): LNHDA, SQIVND (reference sequence). The CDR3 spans 13 residues. The chain's CDR3 is CASSIGFADTQYF. The CDR3 nucleotides are TGTGCCAGTAGTATTGGTTTCGCAGATACGCAGTATTTT. The whole variable domain, filled in from reference TRBV19 and TRBJ2-3, reads DGGITQSPKYLFRKEGQNVTLSCEQNLNHDAMYWYRQDPGQGLRLIYYSQIVNDFQKGDIAEGYSVSREKKESFPLTVTSAQKNPTAFYLCASSIGFADTQYFGPGTRLTVL.

This chain joins TRBV27 and TRBJ2-5, with D perhaps assigned TRBD1 or TRBD2 (6 bases each). The CDR3 sequence is 13 residues long. Trimming removed 1 base from V and 5 bases from J, with 8 bases in between. CDR1 and CDR2 (germline): MNHEY, SMNVEV (reference sequence). The CDR3 reads CASSLWRGETQYF. CDR3 DNA: TGTGCCAGCAGTTTATGGAGGGGGGAGACCCAGTACTTC.

The chain combines TRBV27 with TRBJ2-7; D is perhaps TRBD1 (6 bases). The ends were cut back, 8 bases at V and 3 bases at J, with 20 bases in the middle. The germline CDR1 and CDR2 sequences are MNHEY and SMNVEV (reference sequence). The CDR3 has 15 amino acids. The CDR3 loop is CASGGRGSYFYEQYF. The DNA for the CDR3 is TGTGCCAGCGGCGGCAGGGGATCCTATTTCTACGAGCAGTACTTC.

J is TRBJ2-2 and V is TRBV7-2, with no clear D. The V end lost 6 bases, the J end lost 6 bases, and 11 bases lay between the germline ends. The CDR3 is 13 residues long. Germline V lookup: CDR1 SGHTA, CDR2 FQGNSA. The CDR3 DNA follows: TGTGCCAGCAGTCCAATCAGGTCCGGGGAGCTGTTTTTT. Amino acids: CASSPIRSGELFF.

The chain recombines TRBV5-1 with TRBJ2-2, with D tentatively TRBD1 (5 bases). The CDR3 covers 13 residues. With 5 bases removed from V and 7 bases from J, the gap between germline ends came to 12 bases. From germline, CDR1 is SGHRS and CDR2 YFSETQ. The CDR3, as DNA: TGCGCCAGCAGAGCGACAGTGGACGGGGAGCTGTTTTTT. Amino acid sequence: CASRATVDGELFF.

This clone was detected a few times. The chain uses TRBV6-2 or TRBV6-3 and TRBJ1-6; a possible D gene is TRBD1 (6 bases). V lost 2 bases and J lost 10, with 18 bases in between. The length of the CDR3 is 16 residues. The germline V gene has CDR1 MNHEY and CDR2 SVGEGT. DNA of the CDR3: TGTGCCAGCAGTTACCGCCGACAGGCCGGGAACTCACCCCTCCACTTT. Its translation: CASSYRRQAGNSPLHF.

V usage is TRBV18 and J usage is TRBJ2-1; maybe TRBD2 (6 bases). This CDR3 region has 14 residues. Germline CDR1 KGHSH, CDR2 LQKENI. Trimming took 0 bases from V and 10 from J, leaving 13 bases between them. CDR3: CASSPPATSSEQFF. DNA of the CDR3: TGTGCCAGCTCACCACCGGCGACTAGTTCCGAGCAGTTCTTC.

The rearrangement links TRBV19 to TRBJ1-5; D is unresolved. This CDR3 has 14 amino acids. Per the germline V gene, CDR1 is LNHDA and CDR2 is SQIVND (reference sequence). V shed 5 bases and J shed 6 bases, with 14 bases lying between them. As DNA, the CDR3 is TGTGCCAGTAGTCCGGTCGTAACCTTTCAGCCCCAGCATTTT. The encoded protein is CASSPVVTFQPQHF.

The chain is built from TRBV5-6 and TRBJ1-2, with 8 bases that match TRBD1. CDR3 length: 15 amino acids. Germline assignment: CDR1 SGHDT and CDR2 YYEEEE. V gave up 4 bases and J gave up 1 base; unmatched junction bases: 6. The CDR3: CASSLPTGVNYGYTF. CDR3 sequence (DNA): TGTGCCAGCAGCCTCCCGACAGGGGTTAACTATGGCTACACCTTC. The entire variable domain, with the rest obtained from reference TRBV5-6 and TRBJ1-2, is as follows: DAGVTQSPTHLIKTRGQQVTLRCSPKSGHDTVSWYQQALGQGPQFIFQYYEEEERQRGNFPDRFSGHQFPNYSSELNVNALLLGDSALYLCASSLPTGVNYGYTFGSGTRLTVV.

Comments on this clone: The junction differs from germline at one of its ends, possibly a read error. This chain links TRBV7-2 with TRBJ2-3; D is possibly TRBD2 (6 bases). CDR3 length: 14 residues. Germline assignment: CDR1 SGHTA and CDR2 FQGNSA. This CDR3 reads CASSLTPTGRLQYF. The CDR3 DNA reads as TGTGCCAGTAGCTTAACCCCAACCGGGAGACTACAGTATTTT.

This chain joins TRBV2 and TRBJ2-7, with D possibly called TRBD1 or TRBD2 (6 bases each). CDR1 is SNHLY, CDR2 FYNNEI, per germline. V was trimmed by 8 bases and J by 2 bases, leaving 19 bases between them. The CDR3 is 15 residues long. CDR3 nucleotide sequence: TGTGCCAGCTTCAAAAGGGGGGCCCGTACCTACGAGCAGTACTTC. Translating gives CASFKRGARTYEQYF.

The CDR3 DNA reads as TGTGCCAGCAGCTTATCCCCGAGTAGCACAGATACGCAGTATTTT. It yields the protein CASSLSPSSTDTQYF. The chain has TRBV7-3 and TRBJ2-3; the D is unclear. Germline V gives CDR1 SGHTA, CDR2 FQGTGA. Trimming took off 2 bases at V and 0 bases at J, with 9 bases between the two ends. The CDR3 is 15 amino acids.